What follows is one TCR beta chain and its context. Both 60 Vbeta primers and 13 Jbeta primers went into the PCR. Measured with immunoSEQ multiplex PCR; TCRdb has only the in-frame clones, and not every one. The table shows approximately 170,000 clones, with approximately 80% occurring only once. V gave up 3 bases and J gave up 4 bases; unmatched junction bases: 5. The CDR3 contains 16 residues. Germline assignment: CDR1 SEHNR and CDR2 FQNEAQ (reference sequence). The data originate from a study of cytomegalovirus exposure and HLA in healthy donors. The chain uses TRBV7-9 and TRBJ2-2; 10 bases map to TRBD1. The sample comprised PBMCs. The sequence came from a boy between 2 and 15 years old in good health and CMV-seronegative. DNA of the CDR3: TGTGCCAGCAGCTTGGGGGGACAGGGGCGCACCGGGGAGCTGTTTTTT. This codes for CASSLGGQGRTGELFF.